This T cell receptor beta chain was recorded in a study of blood T cell repertoires in COVID-19. Overall study: Sites across the United States, Italy and Spain contributed samples from acute and convalescent COVID-19. Sample material is recorded as cDNA or gDNA derived from T cells, B-cell-depleted T cells, or PBMCs.

Profiling relied on immunoSEQ multiplex PCR, and the TCRdb table lists in-frame clones only, not all of them. This table has around 200,000 clones, around 85% appearing once. The germline gives CDR1 SGHVS, CDR2 FQNEAQ. This CDR3 has 15 amino acids. Trimming pared 1 base from V and 1 base from J, leaving 8 bases between. The chain employs TRBV7-8 and TRBJ1-5; maybe TRBD1 (6 bases). The TCR comes from a man in his sixties with acute or convalescent COVID-19. Sample: peripheral blood. CDR3 residues: CASSLGRGSNQPQHF. The CDR3 DNA reads TGTGCCAGCAGCTTAGGCAGGGGAAGCAATCAGCCCCAGCATTTT. Full variable domain (missing parts from reference TRBV7-8 and TRBJ1-5): GAGVSQSPRYKVAKRGQDVALRCDPISGHVSLFWYQQALGQGPEFLTYFQNEAQLDKSGLPSDRFFAERPEGSVSTLKIQRTQQEDSAVYLCASSLGRGSNQPQHFGDGTRLSIL.